A selection of T cell receptor beta chains follows, all from one sample in a study of T cell repertoires in cytomegalovirus infection. TCRdb used MiXCR to reprocess the reads, holding one entry per CDR3 protein. There are fewer than 300,000 distinct CDR3 sequences in the sample; about 25% occur only once, and roughly 13% lies in the top ten. Sample: PBMCs. The source is a human donor in good health (CMV status not recorded). Some clones in this sample may be carry-over from other donors' samples. Each CDR3 is given with its conserved first and last residue. The D gene is left open where the match is weak.

D	V	J	CDR3
NA	TRBV20-1	TRBJ1-2	CSASQGRDGYTF
NA	TRBV11-2	TRBJ2-5	CASSLVSSAGETQYF
NA	TRBV7-2	TRBJ1-2	CASSLDPRNYGYTF
NA	TRBV6-1	TRBJ1-1	CASSGDRFRGTEAFF
TRBD2	TRBV5-8	TRBJ2-1	CASSLGLDGRYNEQFF
TRBD1	TRBV20-1	TRBJ1-4	CSARVTGGEAEKLFF
NA	TRBV28	TRBJ1-1	CASSFARGLTDTEAFF
NA	TRBV19	TRBJ2-1	CASSIVRDGNNEQFF
TRBD2	TRBV7-2	TRBJ2-7	CASSLGTSGSPYEQYF
TRBD1	TRBV7-2	TRBJ1-5	CASSSLDRGLGQPQHF